Following are 10 T cell receptor beta chains from one sample sequenced in a study of blood T cell repertoires in COVID-19. Clones were sequenced by immunoSEQ multiplex PCR, and TCRdb holds only the in-frame ones, with some missing. In the table there are 65,000 to 100,000 clones, about four fifths of which are singletons. Material for sequencing was peripheral blood. These receptors originate from a human donor in a cohort sampled during active COVID-19.

This chain links TRBV5-6 with TRBJ2-7; D gene ambiguous. The CDR3 has 11 residues. Trimming took 0 bases from V and 7 from J, leaving 5 bases between them. In germline, CDR1 is SGHDT, CDR2 YYEEEE. The CDR3 is CASSLDEEQYF. The CDR3 DNA follows: TGTGCCAGCAGCTTGGATGAGGAGCAGTACTTC.

The rearrangement joins TRBV6-4 to TRBJ2-1; the match to TRBD2 covers 9 bases. The CDR3 is made up of 15 amino acids. Germline V gene sequence: CDR1 MRHNA, CDR2 SNTAGT. V lost 3 bases to trimming and J lost 8 bases; unmatched junction nucleotides: 8. The CDR3 here is CASSEVAGVWYEQFF. CDR3 nucleotide sequence: TGTGCCAGCAGTGAAGTAGCGGGGGTTTGGTATGAGCAGTTCTTC.

This chain connects TRBV19 to TRBJ2-7; TRBD1 agrees at 7 bases. The trim removed 0 bases at V and 4 bases at J, leaving 3 bases unmatched. This CDR3 is 14 amino acids long. The germline CDR1 and CDR2 sequences are LNHDA and SQIVND (reference sequence). CDR3 sequence: CASSIEQGQYEQYF. In DNA form, the CDR3 reads TGTGCCAGTAGTATAGAACAGGGACAGTACGAGCAGTACTTC.

The gene calls are TRBV6-2 or TRBV6-3 and TRBJ1-2; D uncertain. V was pared by 4 bases and J by 8 bases, with 20 bases between. The germline V gene encodes CDR1 MNHEY and CDR2 SVGEGT. The CDR3 has 15 amino acids. The CDR3 region has the DNA TGTGCCAGCAGTTGGTCCTCAGAAACATCAGGCGGCTACACCTTC. Protein: CASSWSSETSGGYTF.

The rearrangement links TRBV6-6 to TRBJ2-1; TRBD2 aligns across 15 bases. From germline, CDR1 is MNHNY and CDR2 SVGAGI (reference sequence). V lost 6 bases, J lost 8 bases, and 8 bases stayed unmatched. The CDR3 contains 16 residues. CDR3 sequence: CASSSGLAGGVDEQFF. CDR3 in DNA: TGTGCCAGCAGCTCGGGACTAGCGGGGGGTGTGGATGAGCAGTTCTTC.

V usage is TRBV11-3 and J usage is TRBJ1-1; a weak D match, TRBD1 (5 bases). The CDR3 loop spans 14 amino acids. V dropped 2 bases and J dropped 1 base, with 8 bases sitting between them. Per germline, CDR1 SGHNT and CDR2 YENEEA. CDR3 in DNA: TGTGCCAGCAGCTTAAGTCAGGGGAACACTGAAGCTTTCTTT. Its translation: CASSLSQGNTEAFF.

The CDR3 DNA is TGTGCCAGCAGCCAAGATTCGACAGGGGGAAGAAACACCATATATTTT. Protein: CASSQDSTGGRNTIYF. The gene calls are TRBV3-1 (or the pseudogene TRBV3-2) and TRBJ1-3; TRBD1 matches 9 bases. V dropped 0 bases and J dropped 5; count of bases not matched to a gene: 5. The CDR3 has 16 amino acids. The germline V gene encodes CDR1 LGHDT and CDR2 YNNKEL (reference sequence).

The CDR3, as DNA: TGTGCCAGCAGCTTGACTTCGGGGACTAATGGGGCCAACGTCCTGACTTTC. As protein: CASSLTSGTNGANVLTF. The genes are TRBV5-6 and TRBJ2-6; 7 bases map to TRBD2. Germline V gene sequence: CDR1 SGHDT, CDR2 YYEEEE. The CDR3 is made up of 17 amino acids. Trimming at V came to 1 base and at J to 3 bases, leaving 7 bases not matched to a gene.

CDR3 sequence: CASSLVGRGPPETQYF. As DNA, the CDR3 is TGTGCCAGCAGCTTAGTTGGCAGGGGGCCACCAGAGACCCAGTACTTC. The chain uses TRBV7-9 and TRBJ2-5; TRBD1 matches at 8 bases. There are 16 residues in the CDR3. The germline V gene has CDR1 SEHNR and CDR2 FQNEAQ (reference sequence). J gave up 4 bases and V 1 base, and 8 bases lay outside the gene matches.

The gene calls are TRBV2 and TRBJ2-3, with TRBD2 as a possible D gene (6 bases). Trimming removed 1 base from V and 1 base from J, with 12 bases in between. Germline lookup yields CDR1 SNHLY and CDR2 FYNNEI. This CDR3 comprises 16 residues. CDR3 DNA sequence: TGTGCCAGCAGTGAAGGTACTAGCCGACGCACAGATACGCAGTATTTT. This gives the protein CASSEGTSRRTDTQYF.